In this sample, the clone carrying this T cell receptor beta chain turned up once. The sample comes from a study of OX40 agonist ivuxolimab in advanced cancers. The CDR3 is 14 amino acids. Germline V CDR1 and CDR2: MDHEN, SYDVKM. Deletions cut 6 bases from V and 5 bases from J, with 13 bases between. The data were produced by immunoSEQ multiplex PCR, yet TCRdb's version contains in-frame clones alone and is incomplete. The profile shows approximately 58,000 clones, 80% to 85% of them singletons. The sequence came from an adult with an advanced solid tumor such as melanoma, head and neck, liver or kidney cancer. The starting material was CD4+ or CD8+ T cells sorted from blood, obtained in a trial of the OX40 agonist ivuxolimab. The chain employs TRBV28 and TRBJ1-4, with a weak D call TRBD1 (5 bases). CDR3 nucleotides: TGTGCCAGCAGCCCGGGACGGGTGAATGAAAAACTGTTTTTT. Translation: CASSPGRVNEKLFF.